The T cell receptor (beta chain) described here comes from a study of a mutant IDH1 vaccine in newly diagnosed glioma. Across the study: Treated patients, averaging roughly 44 years, were around 62% male and approximately 38% female.

The table came from immunoSEQ multiplex PCR; TCRdb's copy has only in-frame clones and leaves some out. The sample comprises tens of thousands of clones, over 70% of which are singletons, and 5.3% rests with the top ten. Concerning this clone itself: Antigen: not known.

Time point noted: week 47, end of study. Doses consisted of 300 ug of mutant IDH1 20-mer peptide each, paired with topical imiquimod. The CDR3 is made up of 14 amino acids. The V end lost 3 bases, the J end lost 4 bases, and 9 bases lay between the germline ends. Looked up from germline, CDR1 is MNHEY and CDR2 is SMNVEV (reference sequence). General study findings and limits: Pseudoprogression showed no apparent link to changes in top peripheral T cell clonotypes.

The specimen comprised PBMCs, sampled from a glioma patient whose treatment included an IDH1 peptide vaccine. The rearrangement uses TRBV27 and TRBJ2-2; D unclear. This sequence originates from a man over 45 with glioma. CDR3 sequence: CASSFVRSTGELFF. The DNA of the CDR3 is TGTGCCAGCAGTTTTGTAAGGAGCACCGGGGAGCTGTTTTTT.